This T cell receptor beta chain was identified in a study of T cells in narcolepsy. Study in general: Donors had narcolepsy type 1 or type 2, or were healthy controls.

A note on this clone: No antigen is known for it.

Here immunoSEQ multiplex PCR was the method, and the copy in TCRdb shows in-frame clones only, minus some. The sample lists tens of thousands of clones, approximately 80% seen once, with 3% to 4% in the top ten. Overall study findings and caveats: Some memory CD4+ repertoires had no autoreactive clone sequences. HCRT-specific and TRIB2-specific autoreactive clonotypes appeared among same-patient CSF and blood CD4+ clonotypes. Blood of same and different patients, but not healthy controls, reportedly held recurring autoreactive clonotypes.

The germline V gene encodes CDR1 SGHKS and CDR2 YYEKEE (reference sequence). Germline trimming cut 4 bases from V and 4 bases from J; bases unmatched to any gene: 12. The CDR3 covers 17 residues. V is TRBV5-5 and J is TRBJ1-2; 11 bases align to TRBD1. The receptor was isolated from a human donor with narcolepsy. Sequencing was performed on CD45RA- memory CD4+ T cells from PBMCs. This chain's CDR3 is CASSPGQGARLGYGYTF. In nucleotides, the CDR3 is TGTGCCAGCAGCCCAGGACAGGGGGCGCGACTAGGCTATGGCTACACCTTC.